This passage covers 27 T cell receptor beta chains from one sample sequenced in a study of naive and memory T cell subsets. Study conclusions and caveats: A few larger clonotypes appeared in naive repertoires, especially CD8, possibly memory cells re-expressing CD45RA.

What these receptors recognize is not known. An equimolar mix of two oligonucleotides served as the beta constant-region primer for TRBC1 and TRBC2. The ligated cDNA underwent four PCR rounds using SP2 and nested alpha and beta constant-region primers. From the UMI-ligation and nested PCR reads, TCRdb called clonotypes with MiXCR, one entry per CDR3 protein. This sample has approximately 150,000 distinct CDR3 sequences, with roughly 23% found just once. Sequencing used naive CD4+ T cells from blood. Receptors were obtained from a human donor in good health.

This clonotype was detected only once. The chain employs TRBV27 and TRBJ1-1; no clear D. The germline gives CDR1 MNHEY, CDR2 SMNVEV (reference sequence). The CDR3 contains 15 residues. Between the trimmed V and J ends, which lost 0 bases and 3 bases, there was a span of 11 bases. The CDR3 DNA sequence: TGTGCCAGCAGTTTATCGAGGGTACGAGACACTGAAGCTTTCTTT. Its translation: CASSLSRVRDTEAFF.

This clonotype was counted between two and nine times. The chain joins TRBV29-1 to TRBJ2-3; 7 bases are a match to TRBD2. The V segment lost 0 bases and the J segment 3 bases; nucleotides outside the gene matches: 6. Looked up from germline, CDR1 is SQVTM and CDR2 is ANQGSEA. This CDR3 is 15 amino acids long. The CDR3 DNA sequence: TGCAGCGTTGAAGATACGGCTAGCGGAACAGATACGCAGTATTTT. It encodes CSVEDTASGTDTQYF.

The rearrangement joins TRBV19 to TRBJ2-3; a possible D gene is TRBD2 (5 bases). Germline CDR1 reads LNHDA; CDR2 reads SQIVND (reference sequence). The CDR3 is 16 amino acids. Between the trimmed V and J ends, which lost 2 bases and 2 bases, there was a span of 14 bases. The CDR3 loop reads CASSIRLASPTDTQYF. CDR3 nucleotides: TGTGCCAGTAGTATAAGGCTAGCCTCCCCCACAGATACGCAGTATTTT.

J is TRBJ2-5 and V is TRBV15; 7 nucleotides align to TRBD1. Trimming removed 5 bases from V and 0 bases from J; junction bases left unmatched: 3. CDR1 and CDR2 (germline): LNHNV, YYDKDF (reference sequence). There are 14 residues in the CDR3. The CDR3 sequence: CATSVTGDQETQYF. The CDR3 DNA reads TGTGCCACCAGCGTAACAGGGGACCAAGAGACCCAGTACTTC.

The chain employs TRBV20-1 and TRBJ2-3; maybe TRBD2 (5 bases). CDR3 size: 14 residues. Looked up from germline, CDR1 is DFQATT and CDR2 is SNEGSKA (reference sequence). Deletions cut 3 bases from V and 3 bases from J, with 13 bases between. CDR3 in amino acids: CSASQDWETDTQYF. CDR3 bases: TGCAGTGCTAGTCAGGACTGGGAGACAGATACGCAGTATTTT.

This clonotype occurred many times. CDR3: CASRIPGRAKPQHF. CDR3 DNA: TGTGCCAGCAGGATCCCTGGCAGGGCTAAGCCCCAGCATTTT. V is TRBV6-9 and J is TRBJ1-5; D is perhaps TRBD1 (5 bases). The CDR3 covers 14 residues. The germline V gene encodes CDR1 MNHGY and CDR2 SVAAGI. Between the trimmed V and J ends, which lost 6 bases and 8 bases, there was a span of 17 bases.

V usage is TRBV18 and J usage is TRBJ2-5; D possibly corresponds to TRBD1 (6 bases). The germline V gene encodes CDR1 KGHSH and CDR2 LQKENI. This CDR3 has 14 residues. The V end was cut by 0 bases, the J end by 6 bases, with 11 bases between. The CDR3, as DNA: TGTGCCAGCTCACCACCGGGCAGGGGACAGACCCAGTACTTC. It yields the protein CASSPPGRGQTQYF.

The chain has TRBV4-1 and TRBJ1-1; 8 bases fit TRBD1. The V gene end was trimmed by 2 bases and the J gene end by 6 bases; junction bases not matched to a gene: 8. The CDR3 length is 15 residues. Germline CDR1 is MGHRA and CDR2 is YSYEKL. CDR3 coding DNA: TGCGCCAGCAGCCAACCCCGTGACAGGGGCGCTGAAGCTTTCTTT. It codes for CASSQPRDRGAEAFF.

The rearrangement links TRBV12-5 to TRBJ2-7, with 8 nucleotides matching TRBD1. This CDR3 is built from 17 residues. Unmatched junction bases numbered 15, after V lost 6 bases and J lost 2 bases. Germline CDR1 and CDR2: LGHNT and FRNRAP. CDR3 protein: CASGQATGGRDTYEQYF. The CDR3 nucleotides are TGTGCTAGTGGCCAAGCAACAGGGGGACGGGACACCTACGAGCAGTACTTC.

Comment on this clonotype: This sequence may be a read error, since a much larger clone differs from it by one base. This CDR3 is missing its conserved last phenylalanine or tryptophan, likely due to a read error. V usage is TRBV28 and J usage is TRBJ2-7; 8 bases agree with TRBD2. CDR1 is MDHEN, CDR2 SYDVKM, per germline. J lost 0 bases, V lost 3 bases, and 1 base had no gene match. This CDR3 spans 14 amino acids. CDR3 nucleotides: TGTGCCAGCAGTTTTAGCGGGACCTCCTACGAGCAGTACTCC. This encodes CASSFSGTSYEQYS.

This clonotype has more than one count but fewer than ten. This sequence joins TRBV28 and TRBJ1-1; D is perhaps TRBD1 (6 bases). Trimming stripped 5 bases from V and 0 bases from J, with 10 bases between. The CDR3 consists of 14 residues. Germline V lookup: CDR1 MDHEN, CDR2 SYDVKM. The CDR3 DNA is TGTGCCAGCAGTGCCGGACAGTTGAACACTGAAGCTTTCTTT. This sequence encodes CASSAGQLNTEAFF.

This clonotype was seen repeatedly, ten times or more. The CDR3 DNA follows: TGCGCCAGCCGGGACTATTACAATGAGCAGTTCTTC. This sequence encodes CASRDYYNEQFF. This chain links TRBV4-3 with TRBJ2-1; 7 positions agree with TRBD2. Germline V gene data show CDR1 as LGHNA and CDR2 as YSLEER. The CDR3 loop spans 12 amino acids. V lost 8 bases and J lost 4; bases outside the gene matches: 2.

The J gene is TRBJ1-1, the V gene TRBV20-1; D gene uncertain. The CDR3 totals 13 residues. CDR1 and CDR2 from the germline V gene are DFQATT and SNEGSKA (reference sequence). CDR3 amino acids: CRLSRDANTEAFF. The DNA for the CDR3 is TGCAGGCTAAGCCGGGATGCGAACACTGAAGCTTTCTTT.

This clonotype was detected only a few times. The V and J genes are TRBV7-2 and TRBJ2-1; D not certain. V was pared by 5 bases and J by 1 base, with 6 bases between. Germline V CDR1 and CDR2: SGHTA, FQGNSA. The CDR3 extends over 13 amino acids. The CDR3 coding sequence is TGTGCCAGCAGCCTTATGTCCTACAATGAGCAGTTCTTC. It codes for CASSLMSYNEQFF.

This clonotype was picked up a small number of times. V is TRBV7-2 and J is TRBJ2-3; 12 nucleotides align to TRBD2. The J segment lost 6 bases and the V segment lost 8 bases, leaving 6 bases of the junction unmatched. Germline loops: CDR1 SGHTA, CDR2 FQGNSA. This CDR3 region has 14 residues. The CDR3 here is CASGLAGLADTQYF. Written as DNA, the CDR3 is TGTGCCAGCGGACTAGCGGGATTGGCGGATACGCAGTATTTT. Looking up the rest from reference TRBV7-2 and TRBJ2-3 gives the full variable domain: GAGVSQSPSNKVTEKGKDVELRCDPISGHTALYWYRQSLGQGLEFLIYFQGNSAPDKSGLPSDRFSAERTGGSVSTLTIQRTQQEDSAVYLCASGLAGLADTQYFGPGTRLTVL.

A few counts support this clonotype. The chain joins TRBV7-2 to TRBJ2-1, with 9 nucleotides matching TRBD2. This CDR3 has 14 amino acids. Germline values: CDR1 SGHTA, CDR2 FQGNSA. After removal of 5 bases from V and 9 bases from J, the junction contained 8 bases not matched to a gene. The chain's CDR3 is CASSNSGSVSEQFF. The CDR3 DNA reads TGTGCCAGCAGCAATAGCGGGAGTGTGAGTGAGCAGTTCTTC. The whole variable domain, filled in from reference TRBV7-2 and TRBJ2-1, reads GAGVSQSPSNKVTEKGKDVELRCDPISGHTALYWYRQSLGQGLEFLIYFQGNSAPDKSGLPSDRFSAERTGGSVSTLTIQRTQQEDSAVYLCASSNSGSVSEQFFGPGTRLTVL.

The rearrangement uses TRBV10-3 and TRBJ1-6; D gene ambiguous. Trimming stripped 4 bases from V and 8 bases from J, with 9 bases between. Germline CDR1 is ENHRY and CDR2 is SYGVKD. The CDR3 is 13 amino acids. The CDR3 region has the DNA TGTGCCATCAGTGTACAGCTATATTCACCCCTCCACTTT. It codes for CAISVQLYSPLHF.

This chain uses TRBV3-1 with TRBJ2-1, with D tentatively TRBD2 (5 bases). Trimming pared 5 bases from V and 0 bases from J, leaving 11 bases between. The CDR3 runs 15 residues. Germline V CDR1 and CDR2: LGHDT, YNNKEL (reference sequence). For the CDR3, the DNA is TGTGCCAGCAGCGTCTCGGGGATCTCCTACAATGAGCAGTTCTTC. Protein: CASSVSGISYNEQFF.

The chain couples TRBV18 to TRBJ1-2, with D maybe TRBD1 (5 bases). This CDR3 has 15 residues. The germline CDR1 and CDR2 sequences are KGHSH and LQKENI. Trimming left V 4 bases short and J 2 bases short, with 14 bases between. The CDR3 sequence: CASSLTEWGNYGYTF. CDR3 sequence (DNA): TGTGCCAGCTCACTAACTGAGTGGGGGAACTATGGCTACACCTTC.

The V call is TRBV19, the J call TRBJ2-1; the D is unclear. The V gene's germline CDR1 is LNHDA and CDR2 SQIVND (reference sequence). The CDR3 is 12 residues long. The ends were cut back, 8 bases at V and 10 bases at J, with 15 bases in the middle. The CDR3 is CASLSSSYEQFF. CDR3 bases: TGTGCCAGTCTAAGTAGTTCGTACGAGCAGTTCTTC.

V gene TRBV12-3 or TRBV12-4 combines with J gene TRBJ1-1; no firm D call. Between the trimmed V and J ends, which lost 6 bases and 2 bases, there was a span of 13 bases. The CDR3 has 14 amino acids. CDR3 DNA sequence: TGTGCCAGCAGACGTCAACAGCAAAACACTGAAGCTTTCTTT. This translates into CASRRQQQNTEAFF.

In its sample, this clonotype was seen a few times. This chain uses TRBV6-6 with TRBJ2-7; 9 positions match TRBD1. Germline CDR1 and CDR2: MNHNY and SVGAGI (reference sequence). The V and J ends lost 6 bases and 7 bases, in that order; junction bases with no gene match: 1. This CDR3 spans 11 amino acids. The CDR3 nucleotides are TGTGCCAGCAGGGGGACAGGGGAGCAGTACTTC. Amino acid sequence: CASRGTGEQYF.

This chain uses TRBV5-1 with TRBJ2-6; D is ambiguous. Trimming took off 3 bases at V and 8 bases at J, with 27 bases between the two ends. CDR1 and CDR2 (germline): SGHRS, YFSETQ. This CDR3 has 19 amino acids. The CDR3 DNA reads TGCGCCAGCAGCTCACTCACCCCCGGCGAGACTTCCGGGTCCAACGTCCTGACTTTC. Translating it yields CASSSLTPGETSGSNVLTF.

This clonotype was observed many times. This chain connects TRBV10-3 to TRBJ2-1, with 11 bases that match TRBD1. CDR1 is ENHRY, CDR2 SYGVKD, per germline. The junction had 10 bases not matched to a gene; V was cut back by 6 bases and J by 9 bases. The CDR3 is made up of 15 amino acids. CDR3 residues: CAIRAGQGVGSEQFF. The CDR3 nucleotides are TGTGCCATCAGGGCGGGACAGGGGGTCGGTAGTGAGCAGTTCTTC.

This clonotype was picked up a small number of times. V is TRBV19 and J is TRBJ2-1; D remains unclear. V dropped 5 bases and J dropped 8 bases, with 13 bases sitting between them. The CDR3 contains 13 residues. Germline V gene data show CDR1 as LNHDA and CDR2 as SQIVND (reference sequence). CDR3 protein: CASSFQIFYEQFF. The DNA for the CDR3 is TGTGCCAGTAGTTTCCAGATATTCTATGAGCAGTTCTTC.

This clonotype was observed a handful of times. The J gene is TRBJ1-1, the V gene TRBV23-1; D possibly corresponds to TRBD1 (5 bases). TRBV23-1 is noted as an ORF with a role that remains uncertain. Trimming left V 4 bases short and J 0 bases short, with 12 bases between. The CDR3 is made up of 15 amino acids. The CDR3 protein is CASSPLTAMNTEAFF. The CDR3 coding sequence is TGCGCCAGCAGTCCGCTGACAGCTATGAACACTGAAGCTTTCTTT.

The chain links TRBV21-1 to TRBJ2-1; TRBD2, the D gene given by the table, was not confirmed from the DNA. TRBV21-1 is designated a pseudogene. CDR3 length equals 18 residues. In DNA, the CDR3 is TGTGCCAGCAGCAAAGATAGCCTAGCGGGCCCCAACTACAATGAGCAGTTCTTC. Encoded protein: CASSKDSLAGPNYNEQFF.